This T cell receptor beta chain was observed in a study of beta chain features in type 1 diabetes. This clone was observed a few times. One heparinised blood draw, averaging around 0.12 L, came from each donor. Since all of the isolated RNA was reverse transcribed, expressed TCRB transcripts were what got sequenced. The table came from immunoSEQ multiplex PCR; TCRdb's copy has only in-frame clones and leaves some out. Of about 210,000 clones in the sample, 9.5% to 13% were seen once. This TCR was recovered from a man between 18 and 29 years old in good health. Sequenced input: central memory CD4+ T cells from blood.

The CDR3 DNA reads as TGTGCCAGCAGTCTTGGGACCTCCGCCTACGAGCAGTACTTC. Translating gives CASSLGTSAYEQYF. The chain employs TRBV25-1 and TRBJ2-7; D may correspond to TRBD1 or TRBD2 (5 bases each). Germline values: CDR1 MGHDK, CDR2 SYGVNS. The CDR3 length is 14 residues. V gave up 5 bases and J gave up 2 bases, with 13 bases separating them.